The source of this T cell receptor beta chain is a study of blood T cell repertoires in COVID-19. How the authors handled the data: For nucleated cells, counts were estimated from reference gene primer amplification. Method: immunoSEQ multiplex PCR; TCRdb's copy keeps in-frame clones and lacks some. Clone size and the V and J calls come from that table; the DNA yielded D and trimming. The sample includes 180,000 or so clones, roughly 76% seen only once; the top ten take approximately 10%. This CDR3 is 15 amino acids long. Trimming cost V 4 bases and J 4 bases; bases outside gene matches: 5. Germline lookup yields CDR1 SGHNT and CDR2 YYREEE (reference sequence).

The clonotype originates from a woman in her 40s with COVID-19, enrolled during active disease. The material sequenced was peripheral blood. The chain uses TRBV5-4 and TRBJ2-1, with TRBD2 identical over 10 bases. Here the CDR3 reads CASSAGTSEYNEQFF. CDR3 DNA sequence: TGTGCCAGCAGCGCGGGGACTAGCGAGTACAATGAGCAGTTCTTC.